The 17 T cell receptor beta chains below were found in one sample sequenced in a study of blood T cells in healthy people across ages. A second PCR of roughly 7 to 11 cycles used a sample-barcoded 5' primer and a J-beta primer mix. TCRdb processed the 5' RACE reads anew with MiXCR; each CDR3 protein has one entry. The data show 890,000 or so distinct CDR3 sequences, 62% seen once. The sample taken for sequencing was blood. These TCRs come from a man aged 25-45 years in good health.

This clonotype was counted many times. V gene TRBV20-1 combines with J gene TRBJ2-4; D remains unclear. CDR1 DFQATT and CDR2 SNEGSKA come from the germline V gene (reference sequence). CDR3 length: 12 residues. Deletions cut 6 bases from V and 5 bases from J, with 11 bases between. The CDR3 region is CSAPRGQNIQYF. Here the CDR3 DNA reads TGCAGTGCCCCCCGCGGCCAAAACATTCAGTACTTC.

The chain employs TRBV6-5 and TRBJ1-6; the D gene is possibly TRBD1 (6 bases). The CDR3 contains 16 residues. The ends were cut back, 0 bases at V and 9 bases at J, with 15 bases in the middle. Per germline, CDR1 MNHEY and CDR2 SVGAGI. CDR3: CASSYSPGGRGSPLHF. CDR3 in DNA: TGTGCCAGCAGTTACTCTCCGGGGGGCAGGGGTTCACCCCTCCACTTT.

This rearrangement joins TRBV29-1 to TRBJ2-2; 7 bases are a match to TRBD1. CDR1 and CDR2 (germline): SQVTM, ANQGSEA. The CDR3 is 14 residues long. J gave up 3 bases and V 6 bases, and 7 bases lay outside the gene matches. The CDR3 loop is CSVTGAKYTGELFF. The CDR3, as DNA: TGCAGCGTCACAGGGGCTAAGTACACCGGGGAGCTGTTTTTT.

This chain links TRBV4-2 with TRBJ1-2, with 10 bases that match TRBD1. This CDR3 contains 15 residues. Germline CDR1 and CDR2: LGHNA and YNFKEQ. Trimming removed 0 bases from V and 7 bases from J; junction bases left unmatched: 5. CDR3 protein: CASSQERDRGSGYTF. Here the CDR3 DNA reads TGTGCCAGCAGCCAAGAAAGGGACAGGGGAAGTGGCTACACCTTC.

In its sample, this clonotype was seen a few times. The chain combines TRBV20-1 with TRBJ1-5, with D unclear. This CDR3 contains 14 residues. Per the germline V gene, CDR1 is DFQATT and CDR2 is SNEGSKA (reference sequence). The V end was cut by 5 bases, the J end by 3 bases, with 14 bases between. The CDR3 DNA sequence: TGCAGTGCTCCCTCCGGGAATTACAATCAGCCCCAGCATTTT. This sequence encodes CSAPSGNYNQPQHF.

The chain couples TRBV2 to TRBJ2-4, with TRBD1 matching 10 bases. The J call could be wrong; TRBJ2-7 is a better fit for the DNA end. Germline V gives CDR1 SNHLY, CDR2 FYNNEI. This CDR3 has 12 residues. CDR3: CASAGQGNEQYF. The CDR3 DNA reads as TGTGCCAGTGCGGGACAGGGGAACGAGCAGTACTTC.

CDR3 protein: CASSAYSNAEQYF. CDR3 bases: TGTGCCAGCAGTGCCTACAGCAATGCGGAGCAGTACTTC. The chain couples TRBV6-2 or TRBV6-3 to TRBJ2-4; D gene uncertain. V dropped 5 bases and J dropped 13 bases, with 18 bases sitting between them. The germline V gene has CDR1 MNHEY and CDR2 SVGEGT. This CDR3 has 13 amino acids.

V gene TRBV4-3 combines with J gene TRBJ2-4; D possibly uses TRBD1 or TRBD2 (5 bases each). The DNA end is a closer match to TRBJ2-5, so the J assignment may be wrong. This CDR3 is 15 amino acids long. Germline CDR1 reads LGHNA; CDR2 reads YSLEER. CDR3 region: CASSQDLSGSQTQYF. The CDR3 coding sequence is TGCGCCAGCAGCCAAGATCTGTCAGGGAGCCAGACCCAGTACTTC.

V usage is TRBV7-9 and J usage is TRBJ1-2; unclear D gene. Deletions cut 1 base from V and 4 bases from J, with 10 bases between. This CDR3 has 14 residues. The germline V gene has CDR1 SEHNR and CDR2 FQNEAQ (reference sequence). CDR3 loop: CASSLGPTFYGYTF. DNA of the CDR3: TGTGCCAGCAGCTTAGGTCCGACTTTCTATGGCTACACCTTC.

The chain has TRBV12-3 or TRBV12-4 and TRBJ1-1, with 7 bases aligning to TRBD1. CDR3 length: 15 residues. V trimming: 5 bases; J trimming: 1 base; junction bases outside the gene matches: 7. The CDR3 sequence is CASSPEQGRNTEAFF. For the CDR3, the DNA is TGTGCCAGCAGTCCTGAACAGGGGCGGAACACTGAAGCTTTCTTT.

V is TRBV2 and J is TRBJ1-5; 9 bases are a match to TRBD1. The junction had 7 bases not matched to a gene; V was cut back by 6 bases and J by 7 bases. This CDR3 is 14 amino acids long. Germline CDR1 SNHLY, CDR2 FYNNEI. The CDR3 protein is CASSNNRGHQPQHF. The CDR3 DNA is TGTGCCAGCAGCAACAACAGGGGGCACCAGCCCCAGCATTTT.

CDR3 protein: CASSYSLSWTGGNTEAFF. The CDR3 nucleotides are TGTGCCAGCAGTTACTCACTTAGTTGGACAGGGGGCAACACTGAAGCTTTCTTT. The rearrangement joins TRBV6-2 or TRBV6-3 to TRBJ1-1, with 11 nucleotides matching TRBD1. Trimming at V came to 0 bases and at J to 2 bases, leaving 8 bases not matched to a gene. Per germline, CDR1 MNHEY and CDR2 SVGEGT. The CDR3 has 18 amino acids.

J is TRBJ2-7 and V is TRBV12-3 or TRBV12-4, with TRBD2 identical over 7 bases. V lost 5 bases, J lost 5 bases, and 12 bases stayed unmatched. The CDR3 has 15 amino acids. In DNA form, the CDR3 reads TGTGCCAGCAGTACCACGGTCAGCGGGGCAGACGAGCAGTACTTC. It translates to CASSTTVSGADEQYF.

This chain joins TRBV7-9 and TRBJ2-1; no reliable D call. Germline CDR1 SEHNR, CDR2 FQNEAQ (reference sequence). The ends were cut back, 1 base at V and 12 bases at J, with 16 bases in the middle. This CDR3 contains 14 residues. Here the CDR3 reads CASSLDDMGRRQFF. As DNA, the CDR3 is TGTGCCAGCAGCTTAGACGACATGGGAAGGAGGCAGTTCTTC.

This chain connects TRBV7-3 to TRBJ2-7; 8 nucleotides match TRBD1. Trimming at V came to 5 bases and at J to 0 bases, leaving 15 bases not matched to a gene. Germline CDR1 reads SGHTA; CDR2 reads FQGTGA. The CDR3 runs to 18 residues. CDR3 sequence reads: CASSIEGGKGQGSYEQYF. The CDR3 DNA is TGTGCCAGCAGCATCGAAGGGGGAAAAGGACAGGGCTCCTACGAGCAGTACTTC. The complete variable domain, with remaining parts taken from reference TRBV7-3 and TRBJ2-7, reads GAGVSQTPSNKVTEKGKYVELRCDPISGHTALYWYRQSLGQGPEFLIYFQGTGAADDSGLPNDRFFAVRPEGSVSTLKIQRTERGDSAVYLCASSIEGGKGQGSYEQYFGPGTRLTVT.

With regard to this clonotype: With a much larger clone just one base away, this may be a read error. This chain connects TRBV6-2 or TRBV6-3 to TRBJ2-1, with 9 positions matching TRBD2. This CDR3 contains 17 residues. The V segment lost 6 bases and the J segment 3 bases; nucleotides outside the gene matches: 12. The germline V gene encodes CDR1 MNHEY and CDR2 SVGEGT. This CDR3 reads CASRLSGGLAVYNEQFF. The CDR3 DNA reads TGTGCCAGCAGGCTAAGCGGGGGGCTCGCCGTCTACAATGAGCAGTTCTTC.

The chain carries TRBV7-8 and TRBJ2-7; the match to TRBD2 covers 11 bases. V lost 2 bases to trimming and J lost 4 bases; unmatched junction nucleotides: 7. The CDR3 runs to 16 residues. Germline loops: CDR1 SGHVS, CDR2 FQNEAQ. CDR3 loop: CASSLTSGSPGYEQYF. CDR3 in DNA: TGTGCCAGCAGCTTAACTAGCGGGAGCCCCGGGTACGAGCAGTACTTC.